This is a list of T cell receptor beta chains from one sample in a study of identical twins. TCRdb called the 5' RACE reads again in MiXCR, with one record for every CDR3 protein. The top ten clones hold 1.5% to 2% of a sample with under 900,000 distinct CDR3 sequences, around an eighth of them seen once. The data also belong to a second study, concerning yellow fever vaccine responses in identical twins.

The sequencing sample was made of PBMCs. Every receptor here comes from a young woman in good health. The CDR3 runs from the conserved cysteine through the conserved F or W. The D gene is left open where the match is weak. The size entry is marked missing in some rows and otherwise reads once, few, many or a size class.

TRBV6-1	many	NA	TRBJ2-4	TGTGCCAGCAGCCGAGGGGGGGTACTAGCTTACATTCAGTACTTC	CASSRGGVLAYIQYF
TRBV5-1	many	TRBD1	TRBJ1-1	TGCGCCAGCAGCTCTCGGTGGGACAGGGGTAACACTGAAGCTTTCTTT	CASSSRWDRGNTEAFF
TRBV7-6	NA	NA	TRBJ2-6	TGTGCCAGCAGCTTGGCCCCGGGACAACTCTCTGGGGCCAACGTCCTGACTTTC	CASSLAPGQLSGANVLTF
TRBV7-9	few	TRBD1	TRBJ1-1	TGTGCCAGCAGCTCAAGGACAGGGCAAGGGAACACTGAAGCTTTCTTT	CASSSRTGQGNTEAFF
TRBV18	few	NA	TRBJ2-3	TGTGCCAGCTCAACACTCACAAGCACCCGCACAGATACGCAGTATTTT	CASSTLTSTRTDTQYF
TRBV6-1	NA	NA	TRBJ2-7	TGTGCCAGCACCGGGACCGTTCCCCACGAGCAGTACTTC	CASTGTVPHEQYF
TRBV7-9	few	NA	TRBJ1-4	TGTGCCAGCAGCTTAGAGGACGTATGGAATGAAAAACTGTTTTTT	CASSLEDVWNEKLFF
TRBV20-1	NA	NA	TRBJ2-1	TGCAGTGCTAGGGGGGCCTACAATGAGCAGTTCTTC	CSARGAYNEQFF
TRBV14	NA	TRBD2	TRBJ2-1	TGTGCCAGCAGCCGGCGGGGGGGCCCCATCAATGAGCAGTTCTTC	CASSRRGGPINEQFF
TRBV28	many	TRBD1	TRBJ2-7	TGTGCCAGCAGGACGACAGGGGGGGTCTACGAGCAGTACTTC	CASRTTGGVYEQYF
TRBV6-1	few	NA	TRBJ1-1	TGTGCCAGCAGTAATCAGGGACGGGGGGACACTGAAGCTTTCTTT	CASSNQGRGDTEAFF
TRBV29-1	few	TRBD2	TRBJ2-5	TGCAGCGGGTCGGGACTAGCGGAACAAGAGACCCAGTACTTC	CSGSGLAEQETQYF
TRBV20-1	NA	TRBD2	TRBJ2-5	TGCAGTGCGGAGACTAGCGGGGGCCAAGAGACCCAGTACTTC	CSAETSGGQETQYF
TRBV2	NA	NA	TRBJ2-6	TGTGCCAGCATCGTAGACTCTGGGGCCAACGTCCTGACTTTC	CASIVDSGANVLTF
TRBV20-1	few	TRBD2	TRBJ2-7	TGCAGTGCTAGAGATCTGGGGACTAGCGGCTACGAGCAGTACTTC	CSARDLGTSGYEQYF
TRBV5-1	many	TRBD2	TRBJ2-2	TGCGCCAGCGAGCTAGCGGGCACGAACACCGGGGAGCTGTTTTTT	CASELAGTNTGELFF
TRBV7-8	few	NA	TRBJ2-1	TGTGCCAGCAGCTCCTATCGAGAGCCTATCGATGAGCAGTTCTTC	CASSSYREPIDEQFF
TRBV12-3/TRBV12-4	NA	TRBD1	TRBJ1-5	TGTGCCAGCAGCATCCTGACAGGGGATAATCAGCCCCAGCATTTT	CASSILTGDNQPQHF
TRBV5-1	few	TRBD2	TRBJ2-1	TGCGCCAGCAGCCGACCCGGGACTAGCGGGGGAGATGAGCAGTTCTTC	CASSRPGTSGGDEQFF
TRBV19	NA	TRBD1	TRBJ1-1	TGTGCCAGTAGTAGAGGACAGGGGGTGACTGAAGCTTTCTTT	CASSRGQGVTEAFF
TRBV6-5	NA	NA	TRBJ2-2	TGTGCCAGCAGTTACACTGCCGCCCTCCCGAACACCGGGGAGCTGTTTTTT	CASSYTAALPNTGELFF
TRBV5-1	many	NA	TRBJ1-2	TGCGCCAGCAGCTTGGACAGGAACTATGGCTACACCTTC	CASSLDRNYGYTF
TRBV7-2	few	NA	TRBJ2-2	TGTGCCAGCAGCTCAAGGGGGACGGGTAACACCGGGGAGCTGTTTTTT	CASSSRGTGNTGELFF
TRBV10-3	NA	TRBD2	TRBJ2-1	TGTACCATCAGGAAGGGACTAGCGGAGAACAATGAGCAGTTCTTC	CTIRKGLAENNEQFF
TRBV12-3/TRBV12-4	many	NA	TRBJ1-2	TGTGCCAGCAGTTTAGTCGTCCGCTATGGCTACACCTTC	CASSLVVRYGYTF
TRBV10-3	NA	NA	TRBJ2-7	TGTGCCATCGCAACTAGTAGCGAGCAGTACTTC	CAIATSSEQYF